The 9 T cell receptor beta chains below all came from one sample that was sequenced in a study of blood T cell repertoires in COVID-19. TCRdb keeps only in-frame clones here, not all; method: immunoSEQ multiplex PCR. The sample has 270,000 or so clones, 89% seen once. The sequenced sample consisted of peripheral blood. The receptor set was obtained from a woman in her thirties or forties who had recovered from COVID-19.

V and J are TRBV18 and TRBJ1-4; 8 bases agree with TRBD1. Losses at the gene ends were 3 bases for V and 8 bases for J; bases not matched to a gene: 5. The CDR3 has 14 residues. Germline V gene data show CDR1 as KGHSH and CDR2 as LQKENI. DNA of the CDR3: TGTGCCAGCTCACCTCAGGGGGCCCAGGAAAAACTGTTTTTT. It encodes CASSPQGAQEKLFF.

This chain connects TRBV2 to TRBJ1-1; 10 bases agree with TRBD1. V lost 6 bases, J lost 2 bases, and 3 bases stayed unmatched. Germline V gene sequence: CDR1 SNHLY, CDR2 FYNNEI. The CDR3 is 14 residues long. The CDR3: CASRETGGNTEAFF. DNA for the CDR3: TGTGCCAGCAGGGAGACAGGGGGCAACACTGAAGCTTTCTTT.

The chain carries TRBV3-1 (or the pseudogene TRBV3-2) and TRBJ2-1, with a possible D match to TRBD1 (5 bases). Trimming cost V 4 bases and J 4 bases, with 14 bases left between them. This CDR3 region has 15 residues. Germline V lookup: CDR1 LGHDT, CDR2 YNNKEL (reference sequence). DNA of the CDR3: TGTGCCAGCAGCCCACAGGCGACAACTTACAATGAGCAGTTCTTC. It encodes CASSPQATTYNEQFF.

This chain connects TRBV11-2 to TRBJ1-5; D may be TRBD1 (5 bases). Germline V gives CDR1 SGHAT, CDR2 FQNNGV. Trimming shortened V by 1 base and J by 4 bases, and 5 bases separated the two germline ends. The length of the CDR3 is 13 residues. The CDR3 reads CASSLAGNQPQHF. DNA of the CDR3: TGTGCCAGCAGCTTAGCAGGGAATCAGCCCCAGCATTTT.

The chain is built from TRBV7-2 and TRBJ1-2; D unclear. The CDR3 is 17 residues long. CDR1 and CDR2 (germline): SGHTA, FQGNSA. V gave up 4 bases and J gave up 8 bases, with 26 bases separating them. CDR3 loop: CASSSIPGREIRGGYTF. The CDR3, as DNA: TGTGCCAGCAGCTCTATTCCGGGCCGAGAAATCCGGGGAGGCTACACCTTC.

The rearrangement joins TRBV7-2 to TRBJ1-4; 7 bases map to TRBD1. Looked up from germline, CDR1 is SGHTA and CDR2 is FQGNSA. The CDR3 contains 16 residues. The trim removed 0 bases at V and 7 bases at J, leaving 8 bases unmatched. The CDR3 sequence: CASSLASAGGIEKLFF. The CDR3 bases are TGTGCCAGCAGCTTAGCGTCGGCAGGGGGAATTGAAAAACTGTTTTTT.

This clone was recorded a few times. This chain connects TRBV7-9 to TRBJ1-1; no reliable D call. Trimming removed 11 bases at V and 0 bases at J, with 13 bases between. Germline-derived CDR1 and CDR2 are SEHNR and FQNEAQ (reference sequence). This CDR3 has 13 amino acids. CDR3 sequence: CAERGVMNTEAFF. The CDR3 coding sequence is TGTGCCGAACGCGGGGTTATGAACACTGAAGCTTTCTTT.

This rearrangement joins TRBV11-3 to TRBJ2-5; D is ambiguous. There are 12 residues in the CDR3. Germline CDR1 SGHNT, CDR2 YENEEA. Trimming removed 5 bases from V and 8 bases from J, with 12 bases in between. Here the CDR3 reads CASSPLLGTQYF. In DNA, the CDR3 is TGTGCCAGCAGCCCACTACTGGGTACCCAGTACTTC.

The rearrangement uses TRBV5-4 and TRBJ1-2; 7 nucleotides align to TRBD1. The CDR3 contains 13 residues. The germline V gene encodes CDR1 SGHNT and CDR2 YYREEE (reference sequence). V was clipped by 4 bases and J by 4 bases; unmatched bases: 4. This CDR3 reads CASSGGQIYGYTF. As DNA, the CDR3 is TGTGCCAGCAGCGGGGGACAGATCTATGGCTACACCTTC.